Reported below is one T cell receptor beta chain. Combining a sample-barcoded 5' primer with a J-beta primer mix, a second PCR ran for about 7 to 11 cycles. A template-switch adaptor containing 12 random nucleotides labeled each cDNA molecule. TCRdb used MiXCR to reprocess the 5' RACE reads, holding one entry per CDR3 protein. The sample contains hundreds of thousands of distinct CDR3 sequences, under 30% of which appear only once. The data stem from a study of blood T cells in healthy people across ages. The CDR3 is 13 amino acids. V was pared by 0 bases and J by 5 bases, with 3 bases of the junction left unmatched. Germline CDR1 reads GTSNPN; CDR2 reads SVGIG (reference sequence). Staff drew around 10 milliliters of peripheral blood from each donor. PBMCs were isolated at a quantity of at least 6 million per sample.

V is TRBV30 and J is TRBJ2-5; 7 nucleotides agree with TRBD2. This TCR was recovered from a woman older than 75 in good health. Material for sequencing was blood. The CDR3 loop reads CAWSVWGGETQYF. The CDR3 DNA is TGTGCCTGGAGTGTATGGGGGGGGGAGACCCAGTACTTC.